A selection of T cell receptor beta chains follows, all from one sample in a study of human thymus T cells. Here immunoSEQ multiplex PCR was the method, and the copy in TCRdb shows in-frame clones only, minus some. The sample lists 57,000 or so clones, nearly 95% occurring once. Material for sequencing was blood. These receptors came from a boy under three years old with a congenital heart defect but otherwise immunologically healthy. Each CDR3 is given with its conserved first and last residue. D genes are given only for firm matches. Size is stated for part of the rows, as once, few or many counts, or as a class when the clone is expanded.

>.|TRBV4-1|TRBJ2-3|TRBD2
CASSQPREYTQYF
TGCGCCAGCAGCCAACCGCGGGAGTATACGCAGTATTTT
>.|TRBV4-1|TRBJ1-2|.
CASSAGVQGLNYGYTF
TGCGCCAGCAGCGCGGGGGTCCAGGGTCTTAACTATGGCTACACCTTC
>.|TRBV7-2|TRBJ2-1|TRBD2
CASSLELAGVYNEQFF
TGTGCCAGCAGCTTAGAGCTAGCGGGGGTCTACAATGAGCAGTTCTTC
>few|TRBV12-5|TRBJ1-1|.
CASAVANTEAFF
TGTGCTAGTGCGGTGGCGAACACTGAAGCTTTCTTT
>.|TRBV4-2|TRBJ2-1|.
CASSQDYPPSEQFF
TGTGCCAGCAGCCAAGATTACCCCCCAAGCGAGCAGTTCTTC
>.|TRBV5-4|TRBJ1-5|.
CASSLETRRPQHF
TGTGCCAGCAGCTTGGAGACGCGTCGGCCCCAGCATTTT
>once|TRBV14|TRBJ2-1|.
CASSRRQGRGGSEQFF
TGTGCCAGCAGCCGCCGACAGGGCCGCGGAGGGAGTGAGCAGTTCTTC
>once|TRBV7-2|TRBJ2-3|.
CASSLRGTTDTQYF
TGTGCCAGCAGCTTAAGGGGCACAACAGATACGCAGTATTTT
>.|TRBV6-5|TRBJ2-1|.
CASSYSSPNEQFF
TGTGCCAGCAGTTATTCTAGCCCAAATGAGCAGTTCTTC
>.|TRBV5-1|TRBJ2-7|TRBD1
CASSFGTGGYEQYF
TGCGCCAGCAGCTTTGGGACAGGGGGCTACGAGCAGTACTTC
>.|TRBV7-9|TRBJ1-1|.
CASSLRVMNTEAFF
TGTGCCAGCAGCTTACGGGTGATGAACACTGAAGCTTTCTTT
>.|TRBV11-2|TRBJ2-5|TRBD2
CASSLSAGAAGGRETQYF
TGTGCCAGCAGCTTATCGGCAGGTGCCGCGGGGGGCCGGGAGACCCAGTACTTC
>.|TRBV5-4|TRBJ2-7|TRBD1
CASSLGQGRYEQYF
TGTGCCAGCAGCCTGGGACAGGGTCGCTACGAGCAGTACTTC
>.|TRBV7-8|TRBJ2-1|TRBD2
CASSMGLAEKFNEQFF
TGTGCCAGCAGCATGGGACTAGCGGAAAAGTTCAATGAGCAGTTCTTC
>.|TRBV4-1|TRBJ2-3|TRBD1
CASSQDLPRTGGPYTQYF
TGCGCCAGCAGCCAAGACCTTCCTCGGACAGGGGGCCCCTATACGCAGTATTTT
>.|TRBV5-1|TRBJ2-3|.
CASSWLQGADTQYF
TGCGCCAGCAGCTGGTTACAGGGCGCAGATACGCAGTATTTT
>.|TRBV30|TRBJ1-3|.
CAWEVAVGNTIYF
TGTGCCTGGGAGGTGGCAGTCGGAAACACCATATATTTT
>.|TRBV6-6|TRBJ1-1|.
CASSYVEAGTEAFF
TGTGCCAGCAGTTACGTCGAGGCTGGCACTGAAGCTTTCTTT
>.|TRBV11-2|TRBJ2-1|.
CASSNGYYNEQFF
TGTGCCAGCAGCAATGGCTATTACAATGAGCAGTTCTTC
>.|TRBV7-8|TRBJ2-3|.
CASSFTNRETDTQYF
TGTGCCAGCAGCTTCACAAACCGGGAGACAGATACGCAGTATTTT
>.|TRBV27|TRBJ2-1|TRBD2
CASSYTSGGADEQFF
TGTGCCAGCAGTTATACTAGCGGGGGGGCCGATGAGCAGTTCTTC
>.|TRBV6-5|TRBJ2-2|TRBD2
CASSLLAGAPAGELFF
TGTGCCAGCAGTTTGCTAGCGGGGGCGCCGGCCGGGGAGCTGTTTTTT
>.|TRBV18|TRBJ2-5|.
CASSRWGEETQYF
TGTGCCAGCTCCAGATGGGGGGAGGAGACCCAGTACTTC
>.|TRBV5-4|TRBJ1-2|.
CASSSSGNYGYTF
TGTGCCAGCAGCTCGTCGGGGAACTATGGCTACACCTTC
>.|TRBV27|TRBJ2-5|.
CATQGLGYQETQYF
TGTGCCACCCAGGGTTTGGGGTACCAAGAGACCCAGTACTTC
>.|TRBV7-2|TRBJ2-7|TRBD2
CASSPESGRDEQYF
TGTGCCAGCAGCCCCGAATCGGGGAGGGACGAGCAGTACTTC
>.|TRBV5-1|TRBJ2-5|.
CASSFTQRETQYF
TGCGCCAGCAGCTTTACCCAAAGAGAGACCCAGTACTTC
>.|TRBV7-9|TRBJ1-3|TRBD1
CASSLVRTGSGNTIYF
TGTGCCAGCAGCTTAGTTCGGACAGGGTCAGGAAACACCATATATTTT